The sequence of this TCR beta chain was determined in a study of PD-1 blockade in mismatch repair-deficient tumors. About the research overall: Patients had around 11 mismatch repair-deficient cancer types and were previously treated and progressing.

Using immunoSEQ multiplex PCR, the repertoire was profiled, and TCRdb retains in-frame clones only, with some absent. The repertoire has tens of thousands of clones, approximately 85% of them found once; the top ten carry approximately 17%. Trimming removed 2 bases at V and 4 bases at J, with 14 bases between. Germline CDR1 SEHNR, CDR2 FQNEAQ (reference sequence). The CDR3 extends over 15 amino acids. A few counts support this clone. Every patient had mismatch repair deficiency by PCR or immunohistochemistry. The chain carries TRBV7-9 and TRBJ1-1, with D maybe TRBD1 (5 bases). This receptor was taken from an adult with mismatch repair-deficient cancer. The sample consisted of peripheral blood, taken 2 weeks after starting pembrolizumab. Written as DNA, the CDR3 is TGTGCCAGCAGCTTACAACTGGCGGGGGGCACTGAAGCTTTCTTT. It encodes CASSLQLAGGTEAFF.